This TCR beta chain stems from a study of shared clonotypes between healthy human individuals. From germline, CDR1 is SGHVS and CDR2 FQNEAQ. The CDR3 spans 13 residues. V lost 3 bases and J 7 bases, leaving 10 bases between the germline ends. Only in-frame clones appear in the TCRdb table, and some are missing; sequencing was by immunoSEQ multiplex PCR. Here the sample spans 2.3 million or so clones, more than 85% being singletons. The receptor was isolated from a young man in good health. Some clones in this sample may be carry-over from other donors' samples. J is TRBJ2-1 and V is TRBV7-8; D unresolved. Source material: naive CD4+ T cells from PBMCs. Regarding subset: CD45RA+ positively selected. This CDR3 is CASSFGRNNEQFF. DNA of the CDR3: TGTGCCAGCAGCTTCGGACGGAATAATGAGCAGTTCTTC.